The 17 T cell receptor beta chains presented below share a single source sample, sequenced in a study of beta chain features in type 1 diabetes. Since all of the isolated RNA was reverse transcribed, expressed TCRB transcripts were what got sequenced. Here immunoSEQ multiplex PCR was the method, and the copy in TCRdb shows in-frame clones only, minus some. The sample contains hundreds of thousands of clones, roughly 31% of which appear only once. The specimen sequenced was naive CD4+ T cells from blood. These TCRs come from a young man in good health.

The CDR3 bases are TGCGCCAGCAGCCCCCCCCGGCCTCGACTCGCGGCCTCCAATGAGCAGTTCTTC. Its translation: CASSPPRPRLAASNEQFF. The V and J genes are TRBV5-1 and TRBJ2-1; D unresolved. Germline-derived CDR1 and CDR2 are SGHRS and YFSETQ. V lost 4 bases and J 6 bases, leaving 26 bases between the germline ends. CDR3 length: 18 residues.

Only a few counts were recorded for this clone. The chain uses TRBV9 and TRBJ2-3; 7 bases are a match to TRBD1. The CDR3 has 16 amino acids. Per the germline V gene, CDR1 is SGDLS and CDR2 is YYNGEE. V lost 2 bases, J lost 2 bases, and 8 bases stayed unmatched. CDR3 sequence reads: CASSVGTGAYTDTQYF. CDR3 nucleotides: TGTGCCAGCAGCGTTGGAACAGGGGCCTACACAGATACGCAGTATTTT.

The chain uses TRBV7-2 and TRBJ2-6; D may be TRBD1 (6 bases). Germline CDR1 reads SGHTA; CDR2 reads FQGNSA. V was pared by 5 bases and J by 4 bases, with 15 bases between. This CDR3 contains 16 residues. This CDR3 reads CASSPIQGSGANVLTF. The DNA of the CDR3 is TGTGCCAGCAGCCCAATACAGGGCTCCGGGGCCAACGTCCTGACTTTC. The variable domain in full, completed from reference TRBV7-2 and TRBJ2-6, reads GAGVSQSPSNKVTEKGKDVELRCDPISGHTALYWYRQSLGQGLEFLIYFQGNSAPDKSGLPSDRFSAERTGGSVSTLTIQRTQQEDSAVYLCASSPIQGSGANVLTFGAGSRLTVL.

The V gene is TRBV7-2, the J gene TRBJ1-5, with D uncertain. Trimming left V 6 bases short and J 11 bases short, with 17 bases between. Germline V gene sequence: CDR1 SGHTA, CDR2 FQGNSA. The CDR3 has 13 residues. As DNA, the CDR3 is TGTGCCAGCAGTTCGTCCGGGCCCACGGCCCAGCATTTT. Encoded protein: CASSSSGPTAQHF.

The chain carries TRBV27 and TRBJ2-1, with D tentatively TRBD1 or TRBD2 (5 bases each). V was pared by 7 bases and J by 9 bases, with 19 bases between. Germline V gene data show CDR1 as MNHEY and CDR2 as SMNVEV (reference sequence). The CDR3 runs to 14 residues. CDR3 coding DNA: TGTGCCAGCAACCCCCGGGGTCTAGACAGTGAGCAGTTCTTC. It codes for CASNPRGLDSEQFF.

This clone has a single count. As DNA, the CDR3 is TGTGCCAGCAGCATCGCCCAAACACCGGGCAATGAGCAGTTCTTC. It translates to CASSIAQTPGNEQFF. V is TRBV28 and J is TRBJ2-1, with D uncertain. Trimming shortened V by 6 bases and J by 6 bases, and 18 bases separated the two germline ends. CDR3 length: 15 residues. Germline V CDR1 and CDR2: MDHEN, SYDVKM. Based on the CDR3 plus reference TRBV28 and TRBJ2-1, the full variable domain is DVKVTQSSRYLVKRTGEKVFLECVQDMDHENMFWYRQDPGLGLRLIYFSYDVKMKEKGDIPEGYSVSREKKERFSLILESASTNQTSMYLCASSIAQTPGNEQFFGPGTRLTVL.

The V and J genes are TRBV29-1 and TRBJ1-2; 7 bases map to TRBD1. Germline CDR1 reads SQVTM; CDR2 reads ANQGSEA. The CDR3 totals 13 residues. V lost 2 bases to trimming and J lost 8 bases; unmatched junction nucleotides: 8. The CDR3 protein is CSVETGTDVGYTF. CDR3 nucleotide sequence: TGCAGCGTTGAAACCGGGACAGACGTAGGCTACACCTTC.

This chain connects TRBV10-2 to TRBJ2-3, with 15 positions matching TRBD2. This CDR3 is 16 amino acids long. From germline, CDR1 is WSHSY and CDR2 SAAADI. The ends lost 6 bases at V and 4 bases at J; junction bases unmatched: 5. CDR3 loop: CASRQGLAGGPDTQYF. The CDR3 DNA is TGCGCCAGCAGACAAGGACTAGCGGGAGGGCCAGATACGCAGTATTTT.

This clone was detected a few times. The gene calls are TRBV9 and TRBJ2-3, with D uncertain. V was trimmed by 2 bases and J by 6 bases, leaving 13 bases between them. The CDR3 loop spans 14 amino acids. Germline lookup yields CDR1 SGDLS and CDR2 YYNGEE. This CDR3 reads CASSVLSAGDTQYF. The CDR3 DNA sequence: TGTGCCAGCAGCGTCCTTTCAGCCGGGGATACGCAGTATTTT.

This chain connects TRBV30 to TRBJ2-3; D call uncertain. The CDR3 is 13 residues long. Trimming took off 0 bases at V and 5 bases at J, with 9 bases between the two ends. Germline V gene lookup returns CDR1 GTSNPN and CDR2 SVGIG (reference sequence). DNA for the CDR3: TGTGCCTGGAGTGTCAAACTGGGAGATACGCAGTATTTT. This gives the protein CAWSVKLGDTQYF.

This chain connects TRBV7-2 to TRBJ2-5; 11 bases align to TRBD1. CDR3 length: 15 amino acids. The junction had 4 bases not matched to a gene; V was cut back by 5 bases and J by 2 bases. The V gene's germline CDR1 is SGHTA and CDR2 FQGNSA. The CDR3 protein is CASSPWDRGQETQYF. The CDR3 nucleotides read TGTGCCAGCAGCCCCTGGGACAGGGGGCAAGAGACCCAGTACTTC.

The chain recombines TRBV14 with TRBJ2-2, with no clear D. This CDR3 comprises 11 residues. V was pared by 2 bases and J by 7 bases, with 2 bases between. Germline lookup yields CDR1 SGHDN and CDR2 FVKESK. Here the CDR3 DNA reads TGTGCCAGCAGCCAACACGGGGAGCTGTTTTTT. Translated, it gives CASSQHGELFF.

V and J are TRBV10-3 and TRBJ2-3; maybe TRBD2 (6 bases). V lost 10 bases and J 0 bases, leaving 8 bases between the germline ends. Germline V gene sequence: CDR1 ENHRY, CDR2 SYGVKD. The CDR3 totals 12 residues. This chain's CDR3 is CATAGSTDTQYF. Here the CDR3 DNA reads TGTGCCACGGCGGGGAGCACAGATACGCAGTATTTT.

This clone has a handful of counts. The rearrangement uses TRBV30 and TRBJ1-2, with 7 bases matching TRBD1. CDR1 and CDR2 from the germline V gene are GTSNPN and SVGIG (reference sequence). V lost 2 bases and J lost 3; bases outside the gene matches: 6. This CDR3 comprises 14 residues. For the CDR3, the DNA is TGTGCCTGGAGTCAAAGACAGGGTGACTATGGCTACACCTTC. Translated, it gives CAWSQRQGDYGYTF.

This clone was detected a few times. This sequence joins TRBV28 and TRBJ2-7, with 14 bases fitting TRBD2. The V gene end was trimmed by 5 bases and the J gene end by 3 bases; junction bases not matched to a gene: 15. The CDR3 totals 19 residues. CDR1 and CDR2 from the germline V gene are MDHEN and SYDVKM. The CDR3, as DNA: TGTGCCAGCAGTCCCGGACTAGCGGGAGGCCTCGGGGTAAGCTACGAGCAGTACTTC. Translating it yields CASSPGLAGGLGVSYEQYF. Based on the CDR3 plus reference TRBV28 and TRBJ2-7, the full variable domain is DVKVTQSSRYLVKRTGEKVFLECVQDMDHENMFWYRQDPGLGLRLIYFSYDVKMKEKGDIPEGYSVSREKKERFSLILESASTNQTSMYLCASSPGLAGGLGVSYEQYFGPGTRLTVT.

This clone showed up just a few times. The chain combines TRBV18 with TRBJ2-1, with 8 bases aligning to TRBD2. Per the germline V gene, CDR1 is KGHSH and CDR2 is LQKENI. The CDR3 loop spans 15 amino acids. V was clipped by 2 bases and J by 8 bases; unmatched bases: 8. CDR3: CASSPSGRASYEQFF. CDR3 DNA sequence: TGTGCCAGCTCACCATCCGGGAGGGCCTCGTATGAGCAGTTCTTC.

The rearrangement uses TRBV7-9 and TRBJ2-3; TRBD2 might be the D (6 bases). Trimming took off 3 bases at V and 3 bases at J, with 7 bases between the two ends. The germline CDR1 and CDR2 sequences are SEHNR and FQNEAQ (reference sequence). The CDR3 consists of 13 residues. The CDR3 region has the DNA TGTGCCAGCAGCTTCGGGACTACAGATACGCAGTATTTT. It yields the protein CASSFGTTDTQYF.